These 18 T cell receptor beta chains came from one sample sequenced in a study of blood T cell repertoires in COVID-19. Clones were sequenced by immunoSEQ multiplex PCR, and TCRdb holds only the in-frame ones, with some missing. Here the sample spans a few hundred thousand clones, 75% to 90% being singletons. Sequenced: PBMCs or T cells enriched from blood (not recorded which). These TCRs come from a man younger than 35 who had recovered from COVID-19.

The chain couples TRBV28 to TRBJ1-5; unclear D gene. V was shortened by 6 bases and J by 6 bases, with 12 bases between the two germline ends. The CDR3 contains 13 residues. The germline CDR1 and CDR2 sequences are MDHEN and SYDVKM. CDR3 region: CASSLAVVQPQHF. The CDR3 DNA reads TGTGCCAGCAGCCTCGCGGTCGTTCAGCCCCAGCATTTT.

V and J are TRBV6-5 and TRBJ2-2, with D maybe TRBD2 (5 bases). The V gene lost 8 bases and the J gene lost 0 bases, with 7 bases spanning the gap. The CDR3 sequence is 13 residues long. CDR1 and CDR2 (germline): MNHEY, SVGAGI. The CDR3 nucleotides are TGTGCCAGCTCCGGGACGAACACCGGGGAGCTGTTTTTT. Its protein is CASSGTNTGELFF.

The CDR3 DNA follows: TGTGCCAGCAGTCTCTTGACAGGGGAGGCCTATGGCTACACCTTC. It encodes CASSLLTGEAYGYTF. The chain carries TRBV28 and TRBJ1-2; 8 bases are shared with TRBD1. The V gene's germline CDR1 is MDHEN and CDR2 SYDVKM. The CDR3 length is 15 residues. J lost 4 bases, V lost 5 bases, and 9 bases had no gene match.

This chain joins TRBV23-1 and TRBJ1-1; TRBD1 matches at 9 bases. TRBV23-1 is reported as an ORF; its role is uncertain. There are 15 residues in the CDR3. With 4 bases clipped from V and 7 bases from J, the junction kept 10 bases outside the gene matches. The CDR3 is CASSPLPPGQGEAFF. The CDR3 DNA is TGCGCCAGCAGTCCACTGCCGCCGGGACAGGGTGAAGCTTTCTTT.

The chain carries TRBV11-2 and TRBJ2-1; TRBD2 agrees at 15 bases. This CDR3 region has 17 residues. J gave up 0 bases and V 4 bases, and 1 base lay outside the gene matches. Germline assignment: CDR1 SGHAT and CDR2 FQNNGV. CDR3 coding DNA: TGTGCCAGCAGCTGGACTAGCGGGGGGGACTCCTACAATGAGCAGTTCTTC. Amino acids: CASSWTSGGDSYNEQFF.

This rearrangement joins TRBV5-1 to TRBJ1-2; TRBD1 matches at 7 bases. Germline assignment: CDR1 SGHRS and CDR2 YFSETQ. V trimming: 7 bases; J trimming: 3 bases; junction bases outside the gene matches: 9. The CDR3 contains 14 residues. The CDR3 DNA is TGCGCCAGCGGCGGACAGGCCGGGGACTATGGCTACACCTTC. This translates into CASGGQAGDYGYTF.

The CDR3, as DNA: TGTGCCAGCCCCGGGTGGTGTTGGACTGAAGCTTTCTTT. Its translation: CASPGWCWTEAFF. The V and J genes are TRBV14 and TRBJ1-1; unclear D gene. Germline V gives CDR1 SGHDN, CDR2 FVKESK. Trimming stripped 8 bases from V and 5 bases from J, with 15 bases between. The CDR3 covers 13 residues.

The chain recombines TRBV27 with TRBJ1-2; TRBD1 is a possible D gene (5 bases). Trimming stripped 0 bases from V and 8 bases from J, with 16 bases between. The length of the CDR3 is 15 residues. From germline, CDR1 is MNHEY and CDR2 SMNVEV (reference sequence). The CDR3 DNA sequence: TGTGCCAGCAGTTTATCGTCAGGGTGGATTTTCGGCTACACCTTC. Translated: CASSLSSGWIFGYTF.

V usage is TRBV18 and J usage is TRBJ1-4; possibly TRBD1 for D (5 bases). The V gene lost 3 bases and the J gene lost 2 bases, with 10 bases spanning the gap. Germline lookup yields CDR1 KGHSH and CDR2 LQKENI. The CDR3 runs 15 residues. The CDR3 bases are TGTGCCAGCTCACCCTCAGGGTTTACTAATGAAAAACTGTTTTTT. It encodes CASSPSGFTNEKLFF.

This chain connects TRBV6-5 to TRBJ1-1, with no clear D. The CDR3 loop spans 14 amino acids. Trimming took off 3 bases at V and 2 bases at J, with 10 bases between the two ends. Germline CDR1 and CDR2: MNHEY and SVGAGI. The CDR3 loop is CASSYSRINTEAFF. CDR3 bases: TGTGCCAGCAGTTATTCCAGGATAAACACTGAAGCTTTCTTT.

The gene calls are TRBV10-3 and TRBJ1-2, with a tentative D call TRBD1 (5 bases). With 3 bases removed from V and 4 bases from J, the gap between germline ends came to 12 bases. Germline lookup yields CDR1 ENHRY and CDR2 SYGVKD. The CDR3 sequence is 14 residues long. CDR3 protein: CAISDKSTGYGYTF. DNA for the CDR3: TGTGCCATCAGTGATAAGTCTACAGGCTATGGCTACACCTTC.

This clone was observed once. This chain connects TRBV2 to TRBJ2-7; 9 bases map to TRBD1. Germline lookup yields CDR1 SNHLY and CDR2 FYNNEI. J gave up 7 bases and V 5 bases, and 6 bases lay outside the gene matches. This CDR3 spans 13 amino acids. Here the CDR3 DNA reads TGTGCCAGCAGTTCACAGGGGGCGGGGGAGCAGTACTTC. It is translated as CASSSQGAGEQYF.

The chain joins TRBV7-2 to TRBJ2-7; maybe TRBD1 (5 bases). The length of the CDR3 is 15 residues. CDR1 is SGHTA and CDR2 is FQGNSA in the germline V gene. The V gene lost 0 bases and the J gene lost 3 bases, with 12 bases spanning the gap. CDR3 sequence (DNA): TGTGCCAGCAGCTTAGCATCCACCAGGGACTACGAGCAGTACTTC. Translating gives CASSLASTRDYEQYF.

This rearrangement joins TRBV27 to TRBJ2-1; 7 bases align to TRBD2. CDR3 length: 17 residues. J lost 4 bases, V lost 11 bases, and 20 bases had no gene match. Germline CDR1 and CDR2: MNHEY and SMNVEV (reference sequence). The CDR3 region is CAPTFRGVRKEYNEQFF. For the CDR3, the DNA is TGTGCCCCCACCTTTCGGGGGGTACGGAAGGAATACAATGAGCAGTTCTTC.

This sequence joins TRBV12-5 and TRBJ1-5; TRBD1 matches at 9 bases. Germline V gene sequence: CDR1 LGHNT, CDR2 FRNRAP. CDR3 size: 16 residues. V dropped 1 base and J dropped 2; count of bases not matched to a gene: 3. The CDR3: CASGLETGGGNQPQHF. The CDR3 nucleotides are TGTGCTAGTGGTTTGGAAACAGGGGGCGGCAATCAGCCCCAGCATTTT.

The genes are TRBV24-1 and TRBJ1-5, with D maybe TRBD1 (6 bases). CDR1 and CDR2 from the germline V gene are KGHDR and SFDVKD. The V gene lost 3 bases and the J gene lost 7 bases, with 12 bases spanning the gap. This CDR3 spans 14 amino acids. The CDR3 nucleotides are TGTGCCACCAGTGATGCCAGGGGTGGGCAGCCCCAGCATTTT. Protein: CATSDARGGQPQHF.

CDR3 in amino acids: CASSQRRGQGRVYGYTF. The CDR3 DNA is TGTGCCAGCAGCCAACGTCGGGGACAGGGGAGGGTTTATGGCTACACCTTC. V gene TRBV4-2 combines with J gene TRBJ1-2; 10 positions match TRBD1. Per the germline V gene, CDR1 is LGHNA and CDR2 is YNFKEQ. J gave up 5 bases and V 2 bases, and 11 bases lay outside the gene matches. This CDR3 is built from 17 residues.

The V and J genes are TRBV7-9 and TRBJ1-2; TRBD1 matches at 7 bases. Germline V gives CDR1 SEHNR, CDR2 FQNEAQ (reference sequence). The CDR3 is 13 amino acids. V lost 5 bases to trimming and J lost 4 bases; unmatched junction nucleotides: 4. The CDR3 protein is CASSRTGGYGYTF. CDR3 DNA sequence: TGTGCCAGCAGCCGGACAGGCGGCTATGGCTACACCTTC.